These 8 T cell receptor beta chains were sequenced from one sample in a study of cytomegalovirus exposure and HLA in healthy donors. The PCR had 60 Vbeta and 13 Jbeta primers. Libraries were prepared by immunoSEQ multiplex PCR; TCRdb keeps only in-frame clonotypes and omits some of them. Of about 82,000 clones in the sample, around 77% were seen once. The sequencing sample was made of PBMCs. The receptors derive from a man between 50 and 59 years old in good health and CMV-seronegative.

The rearrangement links TRBV7-8 to TRBJ2-3; D is unclear. Germline V gives CDR1 SGHVS, CDR2 FQNEAQ. Trimming took off 4 bases at V and 0 bases at J, with 5 bases between the two ends. This CDR3 comprises 13 residues. The CDR3, as DNA: TGTGCCAGCAGCTCGACTAGCACAGATACGCAGTATTTT. It yields the protein CASSSTSTDTQYF.

The V gene is TRBV6-1, the J gene TRBJ2-6; D is uncertain. With 6 bases removed from V and 0 bases from J, the gap between germline ends came to 3 bases. Germline V gene data show CDR1 as MNHNS and CDR2 as SASEGT. The CDR3 extends over 13 amino acids. The chain's CDR3 is CASRSSGANVLTF. CDR3 in DNA: TGTGCCAGCAGGAGCTCTGGGGCCAACGTCCTGACTTTC.

The sample holds one count of this clone. CDR3 nucleotides: TGTGCCAGCACCTCAATAACCGGGACAGGGACCAGTGAGCAGTTCTTC. This encodes CASTSITGTGTSEQFF. This sequence joins TRBV7-2 and TRBJ2-1, with TRBD1 identical over 9 bases. The germline CDR1 and CDR2 sequences are SGHTA and FQGNSA. V shed 7 bases, J shed 9 bases, and the junction held 16 bases outside the gene matches. CDR3 length: 16 amino acids.

This clone was recorded a few times. V is TRBV6-1 and J is TRBJ1-1; D not resolved. Germline CDR1 and CDR2: MNHNS and SASEGT. V shed 7 bases and J shed 3 bases, with 12 bases lying between them. The CDR3 is 13 amino acids. The CDR3 region is CASKVVRDTEAFF. The CDR3 region has the DNA TGTGCCAGCAAAGTGGTCCGGGACACTGAAGCTTTCTTT.

The V call is TRBV5-1, the J call TRBJ1-2; D is undetermined. The germline V gene encodes CDR1 SGHRS and CDR2 YFSETQ. V lost 6 bases and J 7 bases, leaving 22 bases between the germline ends. The CDR3 length is 15 residues. This CDR3 is CASTPWGEHSSGYTF. In DNA, the CDR3 is TGCGCCAGCACCCCTTGGGGAGAACACAGCTCTGGCTACACCTTC.

The chain joins TRBV30 to TRBJ2-5, with unresolved D. This CDR3 has 14 amino acids. Germline loops: CDR1 GTSNPN, CDR2 SVGIG (reference sequence). V was cut by 0 bases and J by 3 bases, with 11 bases left in between. CDR3 DNA: TGTGCCTGGAGTGTAACGGCTAGTGAAGAGACCCAGTACTTC. Its translation is CAWSVTASEETQYF.

V and J are TRBV30 and TRBJ2-1, with 9 bases identical to TRBD2. This CDR3 spans 16 amino acids. Trimming cost V 3 bases and J 8 bases; bases outside gene matches: 14. The germline CDR1 and CDR2 sequences are GTSNPN and SVGIG (reference sequence). The CDR3 nucleotides read TGTGCCTGGAGAGAGGGGAGCGGGGGGACGGCAGATGAGCAGTTCTTC. It is translated as CAWREGSGGTADEQFF.

The V gene is TRBV19, the J gene TRBJ1-4; the D gene is possibly TRBD1 (6 bases). Trimming took off 1 base at V and 1 base at J, with 7 bases between the two ends. CDR3 length: 15 amino acids. CDR1 is LNHDA and CDR2 is SQIVND in the germline V gene (reference sequence). CDR3 in amino acids: CASSIGGQTNEKLFF. For the CDR3, the DNA is TGTGCCAGTAGTATAGGGGGACAAACTAATGAAAAACTGTTTTTT.